These 9 T cell receptor beta chains came from one sample sequenced in a study of blood T cell repertoires in COVID-19. The protocol was immunoSEQ multiplex PCR, while the TCRdb copy is restricted to in-frame clones and leaves out a portion. Found here are 150,000 to 200,000 clones, around 85% of them singletons; the top ten hold roughly 9.8%. Sample: peripheral blood. Receptors originate from a woman aged 80 or older with acute or convalescent COVID-19.

The J gene is TRBJ2-3, the V gene TRBV27; 10 bases map to TRBD2. The ends lost 0 bases at V and 4 bases at J; junction bases unmatched: 10. The CDR3 length is 18 residues. Germline-derived CDR1 and CDR2 are MNHEY and SMNVEV (reference sequence). This chain's CDR3 is CASSLSVRASGRADTQYF. DNA for the CDR3: TGTGCCAGCAGTTTATCGGTGAGGGCTAGCGGGAGAGCAGATACGCAGTATTTT.

The chain is built from TRBV29-1 and TRBJ2-7; D not resolved. This CDR3 is built from 13 residues. Germline V CDR1 and CDR2: SQVTM, ANQGSEA. Trimming pared 1 base from V and 2 bases from J, leaving 9 bases between. This CDR3 is CSVEGVSTYEQYF. The CDR3 region has the DNA TGCAGCGTTGAAGGTGTAAGCACCTACGAGCAGTACTTC.

The gene calls are TRBV21-1 and TRBJ1-5; the table names TRBD1, a call not compared with the DNA. TRBV21-1 is a pseudogene. The CDR3 consists of 16 residues. CDR3 in amino acids: CASSKGDRVKNQPQHF. CDR3 DNA sequence: TGTGCCAGCAGCAAGGGGGACAGGGTGAAAAATCAGCCCCAGCATTTT.

The chain uses TRBV10-1 and TRBJ2-3; TRBD1 is a possible D gene (5 bases). This CDR3 comprises 13 residues. Trimming took 3 bases from V and 4 from J, leaving 8 bases between them. Germline V gives CDR1 WNHNN, CDR2 SYGVQD (reference sequence). CDR3 amino acids: CASSDRAPDTQYF. For the CDR3, the DNA is TGCGCCAGCAGTGACAGGGCCCCAGATACGCAGTATTTT.

The genes are TRBV10-3 and TRBJ2-1; 11 positions agree with TRBD1. The CDR3 extends over 12 amino acids. After removal of 10 bases from V and 6 bases from J, the junction contained 2 bases not matched to a gene. The germline gives CDR1 ENHRY, CDR2 SYGVKD. This CDR3 is CATGTGGNEQFF. Written as DNA, the CDR3 is TGTGCCACAGGGACAGGGGGCAATGAGCAGTTCTTC.

The chain joins TRBV7-6 to TRBJ2-3; possible D gene TRBD1, 6 bases. The CDR3 length is 13 residues. Germline V lookup: CDR1 SGHVS, CDR2 FNYEAQ. The ends were cut back, 5 bases at V and 4 bases at J, with 10 bases in the middle. CDR3 protein: CASSPDRSDTQYF. Written as DNA, the CDR3 is TGTGCCAGCAGCCCTGACAGGTCAGATACGCAGTATTTT.

The gene calls are TRBV4-1 and TRBJ1-3; 8 nucleotides agree with TRBD1. The CDR3 sequence is 18 residues long. Trimming took 5 bases from V and 3 from J; bases not matched to a gene: 15. Looked up from germline, CDR1 is MGHRA and CDR2 is YSYEKL. The CDR3 sequence: CASSATGQGIPRGNTIYF. The CDR3 nucleotides are TGCGCCAGCAGCGCGACCGGACAGGGAATACCGCGTGGAAACACCATATATTTT.

The V gene is TRBV24-1, the J gene TRBJ2-1, with 8 bases that match TRBD1. From germline, CDR1 is KGHDR and CDR2 SFDVKD. The CDR3 loop spans 14 amino acids. The junction had 3 bases not matched to a gene; V was cut back by 3 bases and J by 6 bases. CDR3 loop: CATSDATGGNEQFF. In nucleotides, the CDR3 is TGTGCCACCAGTGATGCAACAGGGGGCAATGAGCAGTTCTTC.

CDR3 sequence (DNA): TGTGCCAGCAGGCGTTGGGGGAGGGACGATGAGCAGTTCTTC. It specifies CASRRWGRDDEQFF. The chain joins TRBV11-2 to TRBJ2-1, with TRBD2 matching over 7 bases. Germline V gene lookup returns CDR1 SGHAT and CDR2 FQNNGV. This CDR3 has 14 amino acids. The V segment lost 6 bases and the J segment 8 bases; nucleotides outside the gene matches: 10.